Sequencing of this TCR beta chain was carried out in a study of early T cells in non-severe SARS-CoV-2 infection. The study's findings and limits: Using VDJdb, the matching emphasized anti-spike CD8 responses while missing private and CD4 specificities.

Germline CDR1 is SGHRS and CDR2 is YFSETQ. Trimming cost V 1 base and J 4 bases, with 16 bases left between them. This CDR3 comprises 16 residues. Researchers attached unique molecular identifiers to individual cDNA molecules. A single record per CDR3 protein comes from TCRdb applying MiXCR to the 5' RACE reads. This table holds 50,000 to 70,000 distinct CDR3 sequences, approximately 9% found once. In its sample, this clonotype was seen many times. No antigen is known for it. The sequencing input was whole blood. This clonotype originated in an adult who was a healthcare worker with PCR-confirmed SARS-CoV-2 infection or an uninfected control (not recorded which). The chain is built from TRBV5-1 and TRBJ2-3; weak D call: TRBD2 (6 bases). CDR3 region: CASSLNSGVPADTQYF. CDR3 nucleotides: TGCGCCAGCAGCTTGAATTCGGGAGTTCCGGCAGATACGCAGTATTTT.